These 8 T cell receptor beta chains share one sample of origin, sequenced in a study of blood T cell repertoires in COVID-19. Profiling relied on immunoSEQ multiplex PCR, and the TCRdb table lists in-frame clones only, not all of them. This table has 120,000 to 150,000 clones, 84% appearing once. The sequenced sample was peripheral blood. These TCRs come from a human donor in a cohort sampled during active COVID-19.

This clone appeared a few times. The chain recombines TRBV27 with TRBJ1-2, with 10 bases lining up with TRBD1. J gave up 8 bases and V 8 bases, and 14 bases lay outside the gene matches. The CDR3 extends over 15 amino acids. Germline CDR1 MNHEY, CDR2 SMNVEV (reference sequence). The CDR3 nucleotides read TGTGCCAGCTGGGTCCCGGGACAGGGGATGCAGGGCTACACCTTC. It yields the protein CASWVPGQGMQGYTF.

This rearrangement joins TRBV4-3 to TRBJ2-2; 9 nucleotides match TRBD1. Germline loops: CDR1 LGHNA, CDR2 YSLEER. The V and J ends lost 2 bases and 5 bases, in that order; junction bases with no gene match: 9. The CDR3 runs to 17 residues. In DNA, the CDR3 is TGCGCCAGCAGCCAACCATTGTCGACAGGGGGAACCGGGGAGCTGTTTTTT. This translates into CASSQPLSTGGTGELFF.

The chain has TRBV4-3 and TRBJ1-6; no clear D gene. Germline values: CDR1 LGHNA, CDR2 YSLEER. The CDR3 loop spans 16 amino acids. Deletions cut 0 bases from V and 7 bases from J, with 13 bases between. The CDR3 sequence is CASSQDRGSRNSPLHF. CDR3 coding DNA: TGCGCCAGCAGCCAAGATCGGGGTTCTCGGAATTCACCCCTCCACTTT.

This chain joins TRBV27 and TRBJ2-5; 13 bases are shared with TRBD2. The V segment lost 8 bases and the J segment 5 bases; nucleotides outside the gene matches: 8. The CDR3 is 15 residues long. Germline V CDR1 and CDR2: MNHEY, SMNVEV (reference sequence). The CDR3 DNA follows: TGTGCCAGCCGCTCACTAGCGGGGGGGAGGGAGACCCAGTACTTC. Protein sequence: CASRSLAGGRETQYF.

The chain recombines TRBV2 with TRBJ2-1, with TRBD2 as a possible D gene (5 bases). Germline-derived CDR1 and CDR2 are SNHLY and FYNNEI. The V gene lost 7 bases and the J gene lost 13 bases, with 29 bases spanning the gap. CDR3 size: 16 residues. CDR3 sequence (DNA): TGTGCCAGCAAGAAAGGAACGGGGATCCAGGCGGTTGAACAGTTCTTC. Translation gives CASKKGTGIQAVEQFF.

The V gene is TRBV3-1 (or the pseudogene TRBV3-2), the J gene TRBJ2-5; D uncertain. Germline-derived CDR1 and CDR2 are LGHDT and YNNKEL (reference sequence). V shed 0 bases and J shed 12 bases, with 11 bases lying between them. The CDR3 consists of 12 residues. CDR3 amino acids: CASSQDFQPEYF. CDR3 DNA: TGTGCCAGCAGCCAAGACTTCCAACCGGAGTACTTC.

V gene TRBV9 combines with J gene TRBJ1-5; a weak D match, TRBD1 (5 bases). This CDR3 is built from 19 residues. The V end was cut by 3 bases, the J end by 4 bases, with 26 bases between. Germline CDR1 SGDLS, CDR2 YYNGEE. In DNA form, the CDR3 reads TGTGCCAGCAGCGGGGGGAGGGTGACAGTGTTTTTTGGGAATCAGCCCCAGCATTTT. As protein: CASSGGRVTVFFGNQPQHF.

This clone was observed a single time. V gene TRBV7-3 combines with J gene TRBJ1-2, with D possibly TRBD1 on 6 matching bases. Between the trimmed V and J ends, which lost 0 bases and 7 bases, there was a span of 12 bases. The CDR3 is 14 residues long. The germline CDR1 and CDR2 sequences are SGHTA and FQGTGA. The CDR3 DNA sequence: TGTGCCAGCAGCTTAACGGAACAGGGTGGTGGCTACACCTTC. Its translation: CASSLTEQGGGYTF. Full variable domain (remainder filled in from reference TRBV7-3 and TRBJ1-2): GAGVSQTPSNKVTEKGKYVELRCDPISGHTALYWYRQSLGQGPEFLIYFQGTGAADDSGLPNDRFFAVRPEGSVSTLKIQRTERGDSAVYLCASSLTEQGGGYTFGSGTRLTVV.